The 17 T cell receptor beta chains in this list originate from one sample, sequenced in a study of T cell changes during pregnancy in multiple sclerosis. Produced via immunoSEQ multiplex PCR; TCRdb's table is partial and in-frame only. The sample lists about 120,000 clones; approximately 93% were seen once. The source material was peripheral blood, sampled before pregnancy. The origin of the receptors is a female donor with multiple sclerosis, enrolled in a pregnancy study.

This chain joins TRBV5-1 and TRBJ2-7, with 10 bases lining up with TRBD1. This CDR3 is built from 14 residues. CDR1 is SGHRS and CDR2 is YFSETQ in the germline V gene. V shed 4 bases, J shed 2 bases, and the junction held 3 bases outside the gene matches. The CDR3 here is CASSRTGGTYEQYF. The CDR3 nucleotides read TGCGCCAGCAGCCGGACAGGGGGTACCTACGAGCAGTACTTC.

The V call is TRBV28, the J call TRBJ1-2; possibly TRBD1 for D (5 bases). This CDR3 region has 12 residues. Germline CDR1 reads MDHEN; CDR2 reads SYDVKM. Trimming took off 5 bases at V and 7 bases at J, with 11 bases between the two ends. The CDR3 loop reads CASSVGVPGYTF. For the CDR3, the DNA is TGTGCCAGCAGTGTAGGGGTCCCTGGCTACACCTTC.

J is TRBJ2-6 and V is TRBV4-1; 8 bases are a match to TRBD1. Germline CDR1 MGHRA, CDR2 YSYEKL. The CDR3 consists of 18 residues. The junction had 4 bases not matched to a gene; V was cut back by 0 bases and J by 0 bases. As DNA, the CDR3 is TGCGCCAGCAGCCAAGATCAGGGGGCGGTCTCTGGGGCCAACGTCCTGACTTTC. Its protein product is CASSQDQGAVSGANVLTF.

The rearrangement links TRBV28 to TRBJ1-6; 9 nucleotides match TRBD1. The CDR3 length is 15 residues. Germline V CDR1 and CDR2: MDHEN, SYDVKM. The V and J ends lost 6 bases and 7 bases, in that order; junction bases with no gene match: 7. CDR3 DNA: TGTGCCAGCAGAATGTTTGGGACAGGGAATTCACCCCTCCACTTT. Translating it yields CASRMFGTGNSPLHF.

Notes on this clone: The junction shows a germline mismatch at one end, possibly a read error. The chain links TRBV29-1 to TRBJ2-1, with 9 bases fitting TRBD2. In germline, CDR1 is SQVTM, CDR2 ANQGSEA. The CDR3 has 12 amino acids. The DNA for the CDR3 is TGCAGCGTTACTAGCGGGTCTGACCAGCACTTCTTC. Translated, it gives CSVTSGSDQHFF.

This clone was seen a handful of times. V is TRBV11-3 and J is TRBJ2-3; D ambiguous. V lost 1 base and J 4 bases, leaving 6 bases between the germline ends. Germline CDR1 reads SGHNT; CDR2 reads YENEEA. This CDR3 contains 13 residues. Written as DNA, the CDR3 is TGTGCCAGCAGCTTAGTTGTCGCAGATACGCAGTATTTT. This encodes CASSLVVADTQYF.

This chain joins TRBV7-2 and TRBJ2-1, with TRBD2 matching over 11 bases. Trimming removed 7 bases from V and 2 bases from J; junction bases left unmatched: 10. This CDR3 is 17 amino acids long. Germline CDR1 is SGHTA and CDR2 is FQGNSA. The DNA of the CDR3 is TGTGCCAGCACCCAACTAGTAGCGGGAGGGGCCTACAATGAGCAGTTCTTC. Its translation is CASTQLVAGGAYNEQFF.

This chain joins TRBV2 and TRBJ1-2; the match to TRBD1 covers 8 bases. Germline-derived CDR1 and CDR2 are SNHLY and FYNNEI. The J segment lost 3 bases and the V segment lost 6 bases, leaving 9 bases of the junction unmatched. CDR3 length: 15 residues. The CDR3 loop is CASRPGQGRDYGYTF. The CDR3 nucleotides read TGTGCCAGCAGGCCCGGACAGGGAAGGGACTATGGCTACACCTTC. The full variable domain, with the rest looked up from reference TRBV2 and TRBJ1-2, is EPEVTQTPSHQVTQMGQEVILRCVPISNHLYFYWYRQILGQKVEFLVSFYNNEISEKSEIFDDQFSVERPDGSNFTLKIRSTKLEDSAMYFCASRPGQGRDYGYTFGSGTRLTVV.

The chain joins TRBV2 to TRBJ1-2; 9 nucleotides align to TRBD1. Germline V gene lookup returns CDR1 SNHLY and CDR2 FYNNEI. V dropped 6 bases and J dropped 3; count of bases not matched to a gene: 5. The CDR3 runs to 14 residues. The CDR3 bases are TGTGCCAGCAGGTTCGGGACAGGGCACTATGGCTACACCTTC. It codes for CASRFGTGHYGYTF.

The CDR3 protein is CASSTRGEANTEAFF. In nucleotides, the CDR3 is TGTGCCAGTAGCACCAGGGGAGAAGCGAACACTGAAGCTTTCTTT. The V and J genes are TRBV19 and TRBJ1-1; perhaps TRBD1 as D (6 bases). Trimming shortened V by 6 bases and J by 1 base, and 15 bases separated the two germline ends. This CDR3 has 15 residues. Germline CDR1 and CDR2: LNHDA and SQIVND (reference sequence).

This clone was detected once. CDR3 sequence (DNA): TGTGCCAGCAGCATCGGACTAGCGGGAGGAGGGACCGGGGAGCTGTTTTTT. Amino acid sequence: CASSIGLAGGGTGELFF. The rearrangement links TRBV11-2 to TRBJ2-2; 14 positions match TRBD2. The CDR3 contains 17 residues. V lost 5 bases, J lost 5 bases, and 7 bases stayed unmatched. The germline V gene has CDR1 SGHAT and CDR2 FQNNGV. The whole variable domain, filled in from reference TRBV11-2 and TRBJ2-2, reads EAGVAQSPRYKIIEKRQSVAFWCNPISGHATLYWYQQILGQGPKLLIQFQNNGVVDDSQLPKDRFSAERLKGVDSTLKIQPAKLEDSAVYLCASSIGLAGGGTGELFFGEGSRLTVL.

V usage is TRBV7-9 and J usage is TRBJ2-2, with 8 bases fitting TRBD1. This CDR3 is 15 amino acids long. Germline V lookup: CDR1 SEHNR, CDR2 FQNEAQ (reference sequence). The trim removed 5 bases at V and 2 bases at J, leaving 4 bases unmatched. This chain's CDR3 is CASSRTGINTGELFF. CDR3 bases: TGTGCCAGCAGCCGGACAGGGATAAACACCGGGGAGCTGTTTTTT.

The rearrangement uses TRBV5-5 and TRBJ2-3, with D possibly matching TRBD1 (5 bases). Germline V gene lookup returns CDR1 SGHKS and CDR2 YYEKEE (reference sequence). V lost 1 base and J lost 6, with 12 bases in between. The CDR3 loop spans 14 amino acids. CDR3 in amino acids: CASSLLGELDTQYF. The CDR3 nucleotides read TGTGCCAGCAGCTTGCTAGGGGAACTGGATACGCAGTATTTT. The variable domain in full, completed from reference TRBV5-5 and TRBJ2-3, reads DAGVTQSPTHLIKTRGQQVTLRCSPISGHKSVSWYQQVLGQGPQFIFQYYEKEERGRGNFPDRFSARQFPNYSSELNVNALLLGDSALYLCASSLLGELDTQYFGPGTRLTVL.

The rearrangement links TRBV5-8 to TRBJ1-5; D is perhaps TRBD1 (6 bases). The CDR3 has 14 residues. Germline values: CDR1 SGHTS, CDR2 YDEGEE. The ends were cut back, 6 bases at V and 6 bases at J, with 16 bases in the middle. The CDR3 DNA follows: TGTGCCAGCACCTTTACAGGGTTTGGTCAGCCCCAGCATTTT. Translated, it gives CASTFTGFGQPQHF. The complete variable domain, with remaining parts taken from reference TRBV5-8 and TRBJ1-5, reads EAGVTQSPTHLIKTRGQQATLRCSPISGHTSVYWYQQALGLGLQFLLWYDEGEERNRGNFPPRFSGRQFPNYSSELNVNALELEDSALYLCASTFTGFGQPQHFGDGTRLSIL.

The CDR3 sequence: CASSQPFTGGTEAFF. DNA for the CDR3: TGTGCCAGCAGCCAACCATTTACAGGGGGGACTGAAGCTTTCTTT. The rearrangement uses TRBV16 and TRBJ1-1, with 8 bases identical to TRBD1. CDR3 length equals 15 residues. The trim removed 2 bases at V and 5 bases at J, leaving 7 bases unmatched. The germline gives CDR1 KGHSY, CDR2 FQNENV. The full variable domain, in which reference TRBV16 and TRBJ1-1 provide the parts outside the CDR3, is GEEVAQTPKHLVRGEGQKAKLYCAPIKGHSYVFWYQQVLKNEFKFLISFQNENVFDETGMPKERFSAKCLPNSPCSLEIQATKLEDSAVYFCASSQPFTGGTEAFFGQGTRLTVV.

The chain uses TRBV2 and TRBJ2-4; 16 bases are a match to TRBD2. V was clipped by 5 bases and J by 4 bases; unmatched bases: 5. The CDR3 runs to 17 residues. Germline CDR1 SNHLY, CDR2 FYNNEI. The CDR3, as DNA: TGTGCCAGCAGTCACCTGGGACTAGCGGGAGGGAAAAACATTCAGTACTTC. Translation: CASSHLGLAGGKNIQYF.

The CDR3 bases are TGTGCCAGCAGTCCTCGAGTGGGGCAGGAGGAGCTGTTTTTT. Translated: CASSPRVGQEELFF. This chain links TRBV6-5 with TRBJ2-2; tentatively, D is TRBD1 (5 bases). Trimming shortened V by 5 bases and J by 10 bases, and 17 bases separated the two germline ends. The germline CDR1 and CDR2 sequences are MNHEY and SVGAGI. This CDR3 spans 14 amino acids.